This TCR beta chain derives from a study of blood T cells in healthy people across ages. Through a sample-barcoded 5' primer and a J-beta primer mix, a second PCR was run for about 7 to 12 cycles. TCRdb itself ran the 5' RACE reads through MiXCR, one entry per CDR3 protein. The sample yields about 1.5 million distinct CDR3 sequences, approximately 43% seen once. Remarks on this clonotype: Antigen unknown.

Trimming removed 2 bases from V and 8 bases from J, with 12 bases in between. Germline loops: CDR1 SGHTA, CDR2 FQGTGA. The CDR3 extends over 13 amino acids. Broader study findings: Roughly linearly, TCR beta diversity per million T cells fell as age increased. The donors' CMV status was not determined, possibly confounding changes in expanded clonotypes.

The sequenced sample was blood. V and J are TRBV7-3 and TRBJ1-2; unclear D gene. The TCR sequence derives from a woman younger than 30 in good health. The CDR3 DNA follows: TGTGCCAGCAGCTTAGGGTCAGAGGACGGCTACACCTTC. Protein product: CASSLGSEDGYTF.